This TCR beta chain was sequenced during a study of T-cell reconstitution after alpha-beta-depleted transplantation in children. This clonotype was picked up many times. The CDR3 covers 12 residues. With V trimmed by 4 bases and J by 11 bases, 8 bases remained unmatched. Germline assignment: CDR1 SQVTM and CDR2 ANQGSEA. As it was prepared, the TCRbeta library received unique molecular identifiers. TCRdb fed the PCR reads into MiXCR, producing one record per CDR3 protein. Among about 340,000 distinct CDR3 sequences listed, about a sixth were seen once. Sequenced material: PBMCs, mostly from graft donor cells, taken 360 days after TCRalphabeta/CD19-depleted stem cell transplant. The chain links TRBV29-1 to TRBJ1-1, with 9 bases fitting TRBD1. The clonotype originates from a male patient aged 2 to 9 who had a stem cell transplant for acute lymphoblastic leukemia, so the T cells may come from the graft donor. The CDR3 nucleotides read TGCAGCGTTGTGCTCTGGACAGGGGAGGCTTTCTTT. This encodes CSVVLWTGEAFF.